Included here is one T cell receptor (beta chain) sequence, with context. Its antigen remains unidentified. At one of its ends the junction is not consistent with the germline gene, which may arise from a read error. The data are from a study of shared clonotypes between healthy human individuals. Whole-study findings and limits: Owing to a small donor count, the genetic and exposure-history diversity represented was limited.

Assay used: immunoSEQ multiplex PCR; TCRdb lists only in-frame clones, some missing. The data contain over a million clones, roughly 96% of them singletons. The clonotype originates from a man between 25 and 39 years old in good health. The specimen sequenced was naive CD4+ T cells sorted from blood. As to subset: CD45RA+ positively selected.

CDR3 residues: CSVEGRFRETQYF. The DNA for the CDR3 is TGCAGCGTGGAAGGGCGCTTTCGAGAGACCCAGTACTTC. The gene calls are TRBV29-1 and TRBJ2-5; D unclear. This CDR3 is built from 13 residues. Germline V gene data show CDR1 as SQVTM and CDR2 as ANQGSEA. The whole variable domain, remainder taken from reference TRBV29-1 and TRBJ2-5, is SAVISQKPSRDICQRGTSLTIQCQVDSQVTMMFWYRQQPGQSLTLIATANQGSEATYESGFVIDKFPISRPNLTFSTLTVSNMSPEDSSIYLCSVEGRFRETQYFGPGTRLLVL.